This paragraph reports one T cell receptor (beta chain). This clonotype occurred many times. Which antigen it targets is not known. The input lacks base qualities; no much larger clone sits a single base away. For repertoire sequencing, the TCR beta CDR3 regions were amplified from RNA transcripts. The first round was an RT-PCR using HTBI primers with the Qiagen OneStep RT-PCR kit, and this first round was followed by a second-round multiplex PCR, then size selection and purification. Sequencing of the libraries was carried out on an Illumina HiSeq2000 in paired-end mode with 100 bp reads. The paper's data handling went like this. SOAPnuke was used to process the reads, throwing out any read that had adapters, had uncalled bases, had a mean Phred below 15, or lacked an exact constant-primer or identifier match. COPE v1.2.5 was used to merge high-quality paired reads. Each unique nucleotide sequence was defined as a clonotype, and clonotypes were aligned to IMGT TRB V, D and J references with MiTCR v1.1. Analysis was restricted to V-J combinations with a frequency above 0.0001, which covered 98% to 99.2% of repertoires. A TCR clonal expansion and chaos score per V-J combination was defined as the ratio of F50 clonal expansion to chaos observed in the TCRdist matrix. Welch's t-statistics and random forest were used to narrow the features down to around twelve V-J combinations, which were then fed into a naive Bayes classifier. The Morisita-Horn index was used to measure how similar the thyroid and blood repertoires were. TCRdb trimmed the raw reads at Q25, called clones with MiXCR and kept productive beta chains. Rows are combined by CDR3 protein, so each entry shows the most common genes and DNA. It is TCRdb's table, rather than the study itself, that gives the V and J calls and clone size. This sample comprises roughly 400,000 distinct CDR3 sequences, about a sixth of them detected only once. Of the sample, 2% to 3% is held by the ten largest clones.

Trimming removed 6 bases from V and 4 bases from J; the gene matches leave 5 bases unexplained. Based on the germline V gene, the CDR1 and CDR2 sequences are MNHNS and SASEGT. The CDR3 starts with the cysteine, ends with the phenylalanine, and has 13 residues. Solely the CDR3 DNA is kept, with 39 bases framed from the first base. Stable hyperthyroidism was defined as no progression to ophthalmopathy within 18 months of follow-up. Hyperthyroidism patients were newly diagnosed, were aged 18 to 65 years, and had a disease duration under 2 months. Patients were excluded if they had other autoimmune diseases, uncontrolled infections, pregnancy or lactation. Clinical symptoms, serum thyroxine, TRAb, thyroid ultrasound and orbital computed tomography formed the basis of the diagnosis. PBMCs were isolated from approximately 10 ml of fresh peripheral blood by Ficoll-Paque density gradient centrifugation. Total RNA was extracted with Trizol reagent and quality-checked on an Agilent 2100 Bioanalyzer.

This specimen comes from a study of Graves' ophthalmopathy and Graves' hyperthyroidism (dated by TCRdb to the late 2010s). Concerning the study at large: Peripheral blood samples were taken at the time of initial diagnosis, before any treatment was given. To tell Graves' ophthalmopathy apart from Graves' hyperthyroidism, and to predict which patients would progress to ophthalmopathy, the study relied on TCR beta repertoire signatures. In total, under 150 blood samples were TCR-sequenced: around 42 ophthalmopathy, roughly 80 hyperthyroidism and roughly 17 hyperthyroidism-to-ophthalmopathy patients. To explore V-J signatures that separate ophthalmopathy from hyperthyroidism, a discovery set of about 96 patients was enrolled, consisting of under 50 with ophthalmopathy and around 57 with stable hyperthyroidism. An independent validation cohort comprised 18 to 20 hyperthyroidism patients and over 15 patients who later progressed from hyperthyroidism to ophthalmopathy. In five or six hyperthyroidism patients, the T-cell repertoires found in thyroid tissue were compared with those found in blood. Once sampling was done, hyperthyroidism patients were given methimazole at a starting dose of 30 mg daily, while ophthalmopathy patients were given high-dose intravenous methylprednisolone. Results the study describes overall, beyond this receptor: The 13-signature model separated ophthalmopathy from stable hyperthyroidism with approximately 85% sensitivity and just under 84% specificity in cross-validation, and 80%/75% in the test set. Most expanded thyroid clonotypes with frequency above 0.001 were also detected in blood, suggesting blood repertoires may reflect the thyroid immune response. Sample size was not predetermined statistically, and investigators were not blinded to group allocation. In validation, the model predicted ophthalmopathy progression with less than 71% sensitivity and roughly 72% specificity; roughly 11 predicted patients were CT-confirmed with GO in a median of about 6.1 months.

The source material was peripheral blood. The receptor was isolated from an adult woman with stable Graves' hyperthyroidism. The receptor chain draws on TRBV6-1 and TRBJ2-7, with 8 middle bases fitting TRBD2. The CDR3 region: CASRAGLVYEQYF. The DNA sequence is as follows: TGTGCCAGCAGAGCGGGACTAGTTTACGAGCAGTACTTC.